This T cell receptor beta chain was sequenced during a study of T cells in Graves' hyperthyroidism and ophthalmopathy. Amplification of TCR beta CDR3 regions was performed using RNA transcripts as template. The HTBI set primed first-round TCR CDR3 RT-PCR. TCRdb analysed the multiplex PCR reads with MiXCR anew, one entry per CDR3 protein. Among fewer than 750,000 distinct CDR3 sequences listed, roughly 15% were seen once. The CDR3 runs 15 residues. The germline CDR1 and CDR2 sequences are ENHRY and SYGVKD. The V and J ends lost 5 bases and 7 bases, in that order; junction bases with no gene match: 8. What was sequenced was blood. The V gene is TRBV10-3, the J gene TRBJ2-2, with 9 bases fitting TRBD1. This sequence originates from a woman aged 50 to 60 with Graves' ophthalmopathy. The CDR3 sequence is CAISPAGTGSGELFF. The CDR3 DNA reads as TGTGCCATCAGTCCAGCCGGGACAGGGAGCGGGGAGCTGTTTTTT.